These T cell receptor beta chains were read from a single sample in a study of shared clonotypes between healthy human individuals. The protocol was immunoSEQ multiplex PCR, while the TCRdb copy is restricted to in-frame clones and leaves out a portion. In the table there are about 580,000 clones, 95% to 98% of which are singletons. Sequenced: naive CD8+ T cells sorted from blood. The receptors derive from a man aged 25-45 years in good health. Both conserved end residues are trimmed from each CDR3. A D gene is named only where the DNA matches it firmly.

j_call v_call d_call cdr3_aa
TRBJ2-5 TRBV9 TRBD1 ASSVDPTRTGEKTQY
TRBJ2-1 TRBV5-1 TRBD2 ASSRSISGSTNGLQF
TRBJ2-1 TRBV4-2 TRBD2 ASSQGPSGTYNEQF
TRBJ2-3 TRBV29-1 NA SVDRRTSTDTQY
TRBJ1-5 TRBV28 NA ASSLESVQPQH
TRBJ1-1 TRBV28 NA ASSFRPDTEAF
TRBJ2-5 TRBV15 NA ATSRVTAQETQY
TRBJ1-1 TRBV19 TRBD1 ASSIGTGIEAF
TRBJ2-7 TRBV27 TRBD2 ASSFGLAGVSEQY
TRBJ2-7 TRBV6-6 NA ASTRTEDYEQY
TRBJ2-2 TRBV7-8 TRBD1 ASSLTLTGYATGELF
TRBJ2-7 TRBV4-3 NA ASSQVRFREQY
TRBJ1-2 TRBV4-1 TRBD1 ASSQVGRGDGYT
TRBJ1-1 TRBV15 TRBD1 ATSRGEPGQVVMNTEAF
TRBJ1-4 TRBV2 NA ASMGKQLF
TRBJ2-5 TRBV11-2 NA ASSLHRVQETQY
TRBJ2-1 TRBV19 NA ASSQGLSSYNEQF
TRBJ2-5 TRBV27 NA ASSHPGGETQY
TRBJ2-7 TRBV7-2 NA ASSLVSGATNYEQY
TRBJ2-7 TRBV10-3 TRBD2 AISGGLAGGRVGREQY
TRBJ1-1 TRBV27 NA ASSPLAGLRTEAF
TRBJ2-7 TRBV27 NA ASSYSGVEQY
TRBJ1-1 TRBV9 NA ASSVGALGATEAF
TRBJ1-1 TRBV5-1 NA ASSLEGPVTEAF
TRBJ2-5 TRBV28 NA ASSFDSPVSQETQY
TRBJ2-2 TRBV7-9 NA ASSSRRTSNTGELF
TRBJ2-1 TRBV27 TRBD2 ASSPIAGIYEQF
TRBJ1-1 TRBV2 TRBD1 ASRGTVHTEAF
TRBJ2-7 TRBV27 NA ASSSLPNTGQFEQY
TRBJ2-7 TRBV29-1 TRBD2 SVMGLAGLYEQY
TRBJ2-2 TRBV7-9 TRBD2 ASSPTSGRIGELF
TRBJ2-1 TRBV28 NA ASSLSSINEQF
TRBJ2-3 TRBV9 TRBD2 ASSVEPGLASDTQY
TRBJ1-2 TRBV5-5 NA ASSSPGGQSYGYT
TRBJ2-7 TRBV9 TRBD1 ASSPPGGQGWYEQY
TRBJ1-5 TRBV28 NA ASSTFGQFNQPQH
TRBJ2-3 TRBV30 NA AWSLDSHSTDTQY
TRBJ2-7 TRBV7-2 NA ASSDRTVGYEQY
TRBJ2-1 TRBV29-1 NA SVDRRGYNEQF
TRBJ2-1 TRBV5-6 NA ASSLSGEQF
TRBJ2-7 TRBV9 TRBD2 ASSVGVSGSYEQY